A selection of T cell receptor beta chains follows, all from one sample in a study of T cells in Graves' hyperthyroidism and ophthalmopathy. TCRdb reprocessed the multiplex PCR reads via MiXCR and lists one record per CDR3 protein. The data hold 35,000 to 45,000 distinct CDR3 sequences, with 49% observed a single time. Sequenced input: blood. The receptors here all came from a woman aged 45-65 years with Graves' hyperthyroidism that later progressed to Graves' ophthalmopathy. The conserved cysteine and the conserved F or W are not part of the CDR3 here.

ASSYNNRVTHEQY	TRBV6-5	TRBJ2-7
ASSIDGGWASRAKNIQY	TRBV19	TRBJ2-4
ASSLGTGPYNEQF	TRBV7-2	TRBJ2-1
ASSSGPDRYNEQF	TRBV5-1	TRBJ2-1
SAGDRGMRGANVLT	TRBV20-1	TRBJ2-6
SANMAPTPYEQY	TRBV20-1	TRBJ2-7
ASSPPERQTYQETQY	TRBV18	TRBJ2-5
ASSHDRGGSNQPQH	TRBV4-1	TRBJ1-5
ASSRGPGGSNQPQH	TRBV7-9	TRBJ1-5
ATSDASGANVLT	TRBV24-1	TRBJ2-6
SARAPGAQPQH	TRBV20-1	TRBJ1-5
ASSLAGGGMNIQY	TRBV5-4	TRBJ2-4
ASSSRPTLTDTQY	TRBV7-9	TRBJ2-3
ASRQGPASLLDTQY	TRBV6-1	TRBJ2-3
ASSMGGRETQY	TRBV19	TRBJ2-5
ASSPDSFYNEQF	TRBV24-1	TRBJ2-1
ASSSRGTVEQF	TRBV14	TRBJ2-1
ATRGEGLAGGPDSSYNEQF	TRBV24-1	TRBJ2-1
ASSQDRQRNQPQQY	TRBV4-2	TRBJ2-7